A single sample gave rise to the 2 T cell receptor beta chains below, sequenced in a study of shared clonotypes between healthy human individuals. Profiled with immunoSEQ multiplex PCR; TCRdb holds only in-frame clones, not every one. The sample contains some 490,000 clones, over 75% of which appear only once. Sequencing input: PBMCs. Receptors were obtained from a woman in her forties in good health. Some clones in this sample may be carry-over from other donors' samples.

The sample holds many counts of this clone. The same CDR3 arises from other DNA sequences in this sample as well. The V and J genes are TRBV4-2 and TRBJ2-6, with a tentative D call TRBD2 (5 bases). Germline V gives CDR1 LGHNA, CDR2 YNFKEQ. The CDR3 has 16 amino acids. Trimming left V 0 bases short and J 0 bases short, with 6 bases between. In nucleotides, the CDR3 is TGTGCCAGCAGCCAAGAAAGCGGCTCTGGGGCCAACGTCCTGACTTTC. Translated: CASSQESGSGANVLTF.

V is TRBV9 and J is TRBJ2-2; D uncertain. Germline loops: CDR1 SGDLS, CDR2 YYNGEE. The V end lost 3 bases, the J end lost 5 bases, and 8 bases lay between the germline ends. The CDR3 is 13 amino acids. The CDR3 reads CASSGTATGELFF. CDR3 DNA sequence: TGTGCCAGCAGCGGGACCGCGACCGGGGAGCTGTTTTTT.